This passage covers 2 T cell receptor beta chains from one sample sequenced in a study of T cells in Graves' hyperthyroidism and ophthalmopathy. TCR beta CDR3 regions were amplified from RNA transcripts. Initially, a first-round RT-PCR of the TCR CDR3 employed the HTBI primer set. In TCRdb, the multiplex PCR reads were re-called with MiXCR into one record per CDR3 protein. Seen here are approximately 370,000 distinct CDR3 sequences, about 18% observed once, and the top ten hold 30% to 40%. Material for sequencing was blood. The receptors were sampled from a woman aged 25-40 years with Graves' hyperthyroidism that later progressed to Graves' ophthalmopathy.

The DNA for the CDR3 is TGTGCCAGCAGCTTTGCAGGGAGGGCCGGGGAGCTGTTTTTT. It translates to CASSFAGRAGELFF. The chain recombines TRBV7-9 with TRBJ2-2, with 7 bases matching TRBD2. The CDR3 spans 14 residues. Germline V lookup: CDR1 SEHNR, CDR2 FQNEAQ (reference sequence). After removal of 3 bases from V and 6 bases from J, the junction contained 4 bases not matched to a gene. The entire variable domain, with the rest obtained from reference TRBV7-9 and TRBJ2-2, is as follows: DTGVSQNPRHKITKRGQNVTFRCDPISEHNRLYWYRQTLGQGPEFLTYFQNEAQLEKSRLLSDRFSAERPKGSFSTLEIQRTEQGDSAMYLCASSFAGRAGELFFGEGSRLTVL.

This clonotype showed up many times. The J gene is TRBJ1-1, the V gene TRBV29-1; TRBD1 matches 11 bases. This CDR3 contains 14 residues. J gave up 6 bases and V 4 bases, and 7 bases lay outside the gene matches. The germline gives CDR1 SQVTM, CDR2 ANQGSEA. The CDR3 loop is CSVGRTGGASEAFF. The CDR3 DNA reads TGCAGCGTTGGAAGGACAGGGGGCGCATCTGAAGCTTTCTTT.